The TCR beta chain described here comes from a study of T cell changes during pregnancy in multiple sclerosis (dated by TCRdb to about 2019). Turning to the overall study: In women with multiple sclerosis, the researchers looked at how the T cell repertoire shifted as pregnancy progressed.

The receptor library was made with the immunoSEQ multiplex PCR assay. What TCRdb holds here is the immuneACCESS table cut down to in-frame rearrangements. Part of the clones is not present; checked against another copy, under half of the missing clones reflect an unresolved V gene, and the others are unexplained. This sample gives just under 45,000 clones in total; around 90% of them show up just once. Roughly 0.7% of the sample belongs to the ten largest clones. There are 17 amino acids in the CDR3, from cysteine to phenylalanine inclusive. Only the CDR3 portion is preserved as DNA: 51 bases, with reading frame beginning at the first base. The germline ends are 21 bases apart after V is trimmed by 3 bases and J by 4 bases. Via the germline V gene, CDR1 is MNHNS and CDR2 SASEGT. As to this clone: The antigen this receptor binds is unknown. Nothing much larger sits one base from this clone, and base qualities are not available.

The sequences come from CD4+ T cells from peripheral blood mononuclear cells, collected in the first trimester of pregnancy. This receptor was obtained from a female donor with multiple sclerosis, enrolled in a pregnancy study. The chain is made from TRBV6-1 and TRBJ2-5; 7 matching bases give a weak D call of TRBD1. The CDR3 protein is CASSDIQTGLGGETQYF. DNA sequence: TGTGCCAGCAGTGATATACAGACAGGGCTGGGGGGAGAGACCCAGTACTTC.